The 28 T cell receptor beta chains listed next were all sequenced from one sample in a study of shared clonotypes between healthy human individuals. TCRdb keeps only in-frame clones here, not all; method: immunoSEQ multiplex PCR. The table records 530,000 or so clones, around 79% of them present only once. The specimen was PBMCs. The receptor source for this set is a woman in her forties in good health. Some clones in this sample may be carry-over from other donors' samples.

This clone was observed a few times. This chain joins TRBV19 and TRBJ2-7; D might be TRBD1 (5 bases). The V gene lost 4 bases and the J gene lost 3 bases, with 10 bases spanning the gap. This CDR3 is 13 amino acids long. Germline-derived CDR1 and CDR2 are LNHDA and SQIVND (reference sequence). CDR3 loop: CASSTTAHYEQYF. CDR3 bases: TGTGCCAGTAGTACGACAGCTCACTACGAGCAGTACTTC.

This clone was seen a handful of times. The chain joins TRBV10-3 to TRBJ1-2; possibly TRBD1 for D (6 bases). The CDR3 extends over 14 amino acids. The germline V gene encodes CDR1 ENHRY and CDR2 SYGVKD. The ends were cut back, 3 bases at V and 2 bases at J, with 10 bases in the middle. CDR3 residues: CAISDRGPNYGYTF. As DNA, the CDR3 is TGTGCCATCAGTGACAGGGGTCCCAACTATGGCTACACCTTC.

The gene calls are TRBV19 and TRBJ2-2; D gene unclear. The CDR3 length is 14 residues. Germline V gives CDR1 LNHDA, CDR2 SQIVND (reference sequence). The V end was cut by 4 bases, the J end by 2 bases, with 8 bases between. DNA for the CDR3: TGTGCCAGTAGTAGGTCCAGAAACACCGGGGAGCTGTTTTTT. It translates to CASSRSRNTGELFF.

Concerning this clone itself: Germline is not matched at one junction end, which may reflect a read error. This specimen includes other DNA sequences encoding the same CDR3. V and J are TRBV5-1 and TRBJ2-2, with 8 bases identical to TRBD1. The CDR3 runs 18 residues. Germline CDR1 SGHRS, CDR2 YFSETQ. The CDR3 is CASSLAFSSRGLGGELFF. The CDR3 coding sequence is TGTGCCAGCAGCTTGGCTTTCTCGTCCAGGGGGCTTGGCGGGGAGCTGTTTTTT.

The chain has TRBV6-6 and TRBJ2-5, with 11 nucleotides matching TRBD2. J was trimmed by 1 base and V by 6 bases; bases with no gene match: 4. The CDR3 runs 15 residues. In germline, CDR1 is MNHNY, CDR2 SVGAGI (reference sequence). The CDR3 DNA is TGTGCCAGCAGAGGGACTAGCGGACTCCAAGAGACCCAGTACTTC. Translation gives CASRGTSGLQETQYF.

This clone was recorded only once. This rearrangement joins TRBV19 to TRBJ1-5; 7 bases line up with TRBD1. J gave up 4 bases and V 7 bases, and 10 bases lay outside the gene matches. Germline assignment: CDR1 LNHDA and CDR2 SQIVND (reference sequence). The CDR3 loop spans 15 amino acids. The CDR3 sequence is CASTKIQGINQPQHF. The DNA of the CDR3 is TGTGCCAGTACTAAGATACAGGGGATAAATCAGCCCCAGCATTTT.

The rearrangement joins TRBV25-1 to TRBJ1-1; D might be TRBD1 (5 bases). The CDR3 extends over 14 amino acids. V was clipped by 6 bases and J by 5 bases, with 16 bases between them. Germline-derived CDR1 and CDR2 are MGHDK and SYGVNS. CDR3 residues: CASSPRGAWTEAFF. CDR3 nucleotide sequence: TGTGCCAGCAGCCCTCGAGGGGCTTGGACTGAAGCTTTCTTT.

In its sample, this clone was seen a few times. This CDR3 is CASSPTTGWDEKLFF. DNA for the CDR3: TGTGCCAGCAGTCCCACAACAGGGTGGGATGAAAAACTGTTTTTT. The V gene is TRBV25-1, the J gene TRBJ1-4; tentatively, D is TRBD1 (6 bases). V shed 5 bases and J shed 6 bases, with 16 bases lying between them. This CDR3 is built from 15 residues. Germline V gene data show CDR1 as MGHDK and CDR2 as SYGVNS.

This rearrangement joins TRBV28 to TRBJ2-7, with unresolved D. V was shortened by 5 bases and J by 2 bases, with 10 bases between the two germline ends. Germline values: CDR1 MDHEN, CDR2 SYDVKM. This CDR3 has 13 amino acids. The CDR3 region is CASSLGSAYEQYF. For the CDR3, the DNA is TGTGCCAGCAGTCTCGGGTCCGCCTACGAGCAGTACTTC.

V is TRBV4-1 and J is TRBJ1-2, with D unresolved. The V and J ends lost 1 base and 4 bases respectively, with 13 bases between them. CDR3 size: 15 residues. Germline V lookup: CDR1 MGHRA, CDR2 YSYEKL. CDR3 amino acids: CASSQARITGYGYTF. In DNA form, the CDR3 reads TGCGCCAGCAGCCAAGCCCGAATAACGGGCTATGGCTACACCTTC.

This clone appeared a few times. This sequence joins TRBV9 and TRBJ2-1; 9 positions match TRBD2. V shed 0 bases and J 5 bases; nucleotides not matched to a gene: 3. The CDR3 is 15 residues long. Germline V lookup: CDR1 SGDLS, CDR2 YYNGEE. The CDR3 is CASSVGVAGDNEQFF. CDR3 DNA sequence: TGTGCCAGCAGCGTAGGGGTAGCGGGGGACAATGAGCAGTTCTTC.

The J gene is TRBJ2-7, the V gene TRBV11-2; possibly TRBD1 for D (6 bases). This CDR3 is 14 amino acids long. Trimming took 5 bases from V and 1 from J, leaving 12 bases between them. Per the germline V gene, CDR1 is SGHAT and CDR2 is FQNNGV. CDR3 amino acids: CASSPWGRSYEQYF. DNA of the CDR3: TGTGCCAGCAGCCCCTGGGGGCGGTCCTACGAGCAGTACTTC. The variable domain in full, with the rest retrieved from reference TRBV11-2 and TRBJ2-7, is EAGVAQSPRYKIIEKRQSVAFWCNPISGHATLYWYQQILGQGPKLLIQFQNNGVVDDSQLPKDRFSAERLKGVDSTLKIQPAKLEDSAVYLCASSPWGRSYEQYFGPGTRLTVT.

The gene calls are TRBV15 and TRBJ1-2; D gene uncertain. Per the germline V gene, CDR1 is LNHNV and CDR2 is YYDKDF (reference sequence). This CDR3 has 15 amino acids. V gave up 0 bases and J gave up 4 bases, with 12 bases separating them. This CDR3 reads CATSRESGNLYGYTF. The CDR3 DNA follows: TGTGCCACCAGCAGAGAATCCGGGAACCTCTATGGCTACACCTTC.

This chain connects TRBV4-2 to TRBJ2-7; D is perhaps TRBD1 or TRBD2 (5 bases each). From germline, CDR1 is LGHNA and CDR2 YNFKEQ. CDR3 length: 14 residues. V was shortened by 4 bases and J by 2 bases, with 12 bases between the two germline ends. DNA of the CDR3: TGTGCCAGCAGCCCCCGGGACGGCACCTACGAGCAGTACTTC. Its protein product is CASSPRDGTYEQYF.

The J gene is TRBJ2-2, the V gene TRBV9, with D uncertain. Trimming took off 1 base at V and 3 bases at J, with 10 bases between the two ends. CDR3 length: 15 amino acids. Germline CDR1 reads SGDLS; CDR2 reads YYNGEE. As DNA, the CDR3 is TGTGCCAGCAGCGTATCAGCGACCGACACCGGGGAGCTGTTTTTT. It encodes CASSVSATDTGELFF.

This clone was recorded a few times. This chain uses TRBV29-1 with TRBJ1-1; no clear D gene. CDR1 is SQVTM, CDR2 ANQGSEA, per germline. Trimming took off 7 bases at V and 1 base at J, with 10 bases between the two ends. The CDR3 spans 12 residues. The CDR3 is CSARPGNTEAFF. In nucleotides, the CDR3 is TGCAGCGCACGCCCCGGGAACACTGAAGCTTTCTTT. Drawing the rest from reference TRBV29-1 and TRBJ1-1, the complete variable domain is SAVISQKPSRDICQRGTSLTIQCQVDSQVTMMFWYRQQPGQSLTLIATANQGSEATYESGFVIDKFPISRPNLTFSTLTVSNMSPEDSSIYLCSARPGNTEAFFGQGTRLTVV.

The CDR3 DNA is TGCAGCGTTGAAATGTCAGGGCGGAACACTGAAGCTTTCTTT. This sequence encodes CSVEMSGRNTEAFF. The chain employs TRBV29-1 and TRBJ1-1, with D maybe TRBD1 (5 bases). With 2 bases removed from V and 1 base from J, the gap between germline ends came to 11 bases. The CDR3 sequence is 14 residues long. Germline CDR1 SQVTM, CDR2 ANQGSEA.

The rearrangement links TRBV18 to TRBJ2-7, with 7 bases identical to TRBD2. V was clipped by 1 base and J by 3 bases; unmatched bases: 15. The CDR3 runs 18 residues. CDR1 is KGHSH, CDR2 LQKENI, per germline. The CDR3 nucleotides are TGTGCCAGCTCACCACTCCAGACTAGCCTAGCGCCAAACTACGAGCAGTACTTC. Its protein product is CASSPLQTSLAPNYEQYF.

V and J are TRBV2 and TRBJ2-7; 8 bases are a match to TRBD2. The CDR3 contains 15 residues. From germline, CDR1 is SNHLY and CDR2 FYNNEI. V lost 7 bases and J lost 0; bases outside the gene matches: 8. The CDR3, as DNA: TGTGCCAGCACCCCCCCCGGGACTAGCTCCTACGAGCAGTACTTC. It translates to CASTPPGTSSYEQYF.

The J gene is TRBJ1-2, the V gene TRBV6-6; TRBD1 matches 7 bases. V trimming: 6 bases; J trimming: 8 bases; junction bases outside the gene matches: 15. The CDR3 length is 15 residues. CDR1 is MNHNY, CDR2 SVGAGI, per germline (reference sequence). Here the CDR3 DNA reads TGTGCCAGCAGCCAGACCAGGACAAGGGGGCAAGGCTACACCTTC. It encodes CASSQTRTRGQGYTF.

This clone was seen just once. This sequence joins TRBV28 and TRBJ1-3; D not resolved. The CDR3 covers 15 residues. With 3 bases removed from V and 0 bases from J, the gap between germline ends came to 9 bases. Germline assignment: CDR1 MDHEN and CDR2 SYDVKM. The CDR3 is CASSLYPSSGNTIYF. The CDR3 DNA reads as TGTGCCAGCAGTTTGTATCCCTCCTCTGGAAACACCATATATTTT.

The chain uses TRBV7-8 and TRBJ2-7; D gene uncertain. The CDR3 is 15 residues long. V was shortened by 2 bases and J by 1 base, with 12 bases between the two germline ends. Germline V lookup: CDR1 SGHVS, CDR2 FQNEAQ. This CDR3 reads CASSLRSAKSYEQYF. The CDR3 region has the DNA TGTGCCAGCAGCTTAAGGTCTGCGAAGTCCTACGAGCAGTACTTC.

The chain combines TRBV4-1 with TRBJ2-4; 8 nucleotides agree with TRBD2. The V gene's germline CDR1 is MGHRA and CDR2 YSYEKL. V gave up 1 base and J gave up 6 bases; unmatched junction bases: 11. The length of the CDR3 is 17 residues. CDR3 bases: TGCGCCAGCAGCCAAGTTCCGGGAGGGCGAGGGGGAAACATTCAGTACTTC. This translates into CASSQVPGGRGGNIQYF.

The chain couples TRBV7-8 to TRBJ2-3, with 11 bases matching TRBD2. Germline V gene sequence: CDR1 SGHVS, CDR2 FQNEAQ. Trimming cost V 1 base and J 1 base; bases outside gene matches: 10. This CDR3 has 19 amino acids. CDR3: CASSLERTSGRWGTDTQYF. CDR3 nucleotides: TGTGCCAGCAGCTTAGAGCGTACTAGCGGGAGATGGGGCACAGATACGCAGTATTTT.

The chain carries TRBV30 and TRBJ1-5; D is uncertain. There are 14 residues in the CDR3. Germline V gene lookup returns CDR1 GTSNPN and CDR2 SVGIG (reference sequence). V lost 2 bases and J lost 0, with 8 bases in between. CDR3 loop: CAWSTSNSNQPQHF. CDR3 DNA: TGTGCCTGGAGTACCAGTAATAGCAATCAGCCCCAGCATTTT.

The chain uses TRBV15 and TRBJ2-1; tentatively, D is TRBD1 (6 bases). Trimming removed 1 base from V and 5 bases from J, with 15 bases in between. Germline CDR1 reads LNHNV; CDR2 reads YYDKDF (reference sequence). The CDR3 loop spans 16 amino acids. CDR3 nucleotide sequence: TGTGCCACCAGCAGAGTCTCGGTTACAGGGAACAATGAGCAGTTCTTC. It is translated as CATSRVSVTGNNEQFF.

This clone came up a few times. This chain connects TRBV29-1 to TRBJ1-2, with D tentatively TRBD1 (6 bases). V was cut by 7 bases and J by 2 bases, with 14 bases left in between. This CDR3 has 13 amino acids. Germline assignment: CDR1 SQVTM and CDR2 ANQGSEA. CDR3 DNA sequence: TGCAGCGCCCAACCAGGACAGAACTATGGCTACACCTTC. Translating it yields CSAQPGQNYGYTF.

The chain is built from TRBV5-6 and TRBJ1-1; D perhaps matches TRBD1 (6 bases). Germline loops: CDR1 SGHDT, CDR2 YYEEEE. V was trimmed by 1 base and J by 0 bases, leaving 13 bases between them. This CDR3 has 16 residues. Written as DNA, the CDR3 is TGTGCCAGCAGCTTGTACCAGACAGGCATGAACACTGAAGCTTTCTTT. It codes for CASSLYQTGMNTEAFF.